This entry lists 17 T cell receptor beta chains sequenced from one sample in a study of blood T cell repertoires in COVID-19. Clones were read by immunoSEQ multiplex PCR, and TCRdb kept only the in-frame ones, dropping some. The table has about 250,000 clones, around 81% seen once. The sequencing input was peripheral blood. These receptors came from a person aged 70 to 85 with COVID-19, enrolled during active disease.

The chain is built from TRBV19 and TRBJ2-3, with 11 positions matching TRBD2. Looked up from germline, CDR1 is LNHDA and CDR2 is SQIVND (reference sequence). Trimming took 7 bases from V and 3 from J; bases not matched to a gene: 9. The CDR3 extends over 16 amino acids. DNA for the CDR3: TGTGCCAGTAAGATAGCGGGAGGGCGGGCGACAGATACGCAGTATTTT. It is translated as CASKIAGGRATDTQYF.

Here the CDR3 reads CASSIIAGGAEQYF. CDR3 coding DNA: TGTGCCAGTAGTATAATAGCGGGAGGTGCCGAGCAGTACTTC. The chain carries TRBV19 and TRBJ2-7; TRBD2 matches at 10 bases. Trimming cost V 2 bases and J 6 bases; bases outside gene matches: 4. Germline loops: CDR1 LNHDA, CDR2 SQIVND (reference sequence). This CDR3 contains 14 residues.

The rearrangement uses TRBV19 and TRBJ2-3, with a tentative D call TRBD2 (6 bases). The ends were cut back, 6 bases at V and 4 bases at J, with 11 bases in the middle. Germline V CDR1 and CDR2: LNHDA, SQIVND (reference sequence). The CDR3 totals 13 residues. As DNA, the CDR3 is TGTGCCAGTAGGCGGGGCGGATCAGATACGCAGTATTTT. Residues: CASRRGGSDTQYF.

The genes are TRBV6-2 or TRBV6-3 and TRBJ1-1, with 7 bases lining up with TRBD1. The CDR3 runs 14 residues. V lost 4 bases to trimming and J lost 5 bases; unmatched junction nucleotides: 7. Germline CDR1 and CDR2: MNHEY and SVGEGT. The CDR3 region is CASSLQGSVTEAFF. The CDR3 DNA is TGTGCCAGCAGTTTACAGGGGTCGGTGACTGAAGCTTTCTTT.

This rearrangement joins TRBV5-4 to TRBJ1-1; 7 bases match TRBD1. Germline CDR1 SGHNT, CDR2 YYREEE (reference sequence). The length of the CDR3 is 15 residues. The trim removed 3 bases at V and 2 bases at J, leaving 7 bases unmatched. The CDR3 region is CASSYNRGHNTEAFF. CDR3 sequence (DNA): TGTGCCAGCAGCTACAACAGGGGTCACAACACTGAAGCTTTCTTT.

CDR3 bases: TGTGCCAGCAAACCTCGGACAGAGGGCTACAATGAGCAGTTCTTC. Translating gives CASKPRTEGYNEQFF. The V call is TRBV21-1, the J call TRBJ2-1; the listed D gene, TRBD1, was not tested against the DNA. TRBV21-1 is shown as a pseudogene. This CDR3 is 15 amino acids long.

This chain links TRBV2 with TRBJ1-4; TRBD1 agrees at 11 bases. CDR1 is SNHLY and CDR2 is FYNNEI in the germline V gene. There are 15 residues in the CDR3. J gave up 7 bases and V 8 bases, and 9 bases lay outside the gene matches. CDR3 region: CASGGWTGGSEKLFF. The DNA of the CDR3 is TGTGCCAGCGGAGGATGGACAGGGGGCTCTGAAAAACTGTTTTTT.

This rearrangement joins TRBV15 to TRBJ2-3; 10 bases line up with TRBD2. The germline V gene has CDR1 LNHNV and CDR2 YYDKDF (reference sequence). J was trimmed by 0 bases and V by 1 base; bases with no gene match: 1. The CDR3 has 16 residues. The CDR3 region is CATSRAAGGSTDTQYF. DNA for the CDR3: TGTGCCACCAGCAGAGCAGCGGGGGGGAGCACAGATACGCAGTATTTT.

This clone has ten or more counts. The J gene is TRBJ2-5, the V gene TRBV6-6; D gene ambiguous. The CDR3 is 13 residues long. Germline V gene lookup returns CDR1 MNHNY and CDR2 SVGAGI (reference sequence). The V gene lost 5 bases and the J gene lost 5 bases, with 12 bases spanning the gap. CDR3 region: CASSPGGAETQYF. The DNA for the CDR3 is TGTGCCAGCAGTCCAGGTGGTGCGGAGACCCAGTACTTC.

V and J are TRBV28 and TRBJ1-2; D is possibly TRBD1 (5 bases). CDR1 is MDHEN, CDR2 SYDVKM, per germline. V was cut by 8 bases and J by 4 bases, with 11 bases left in between. There are 12 residues in the CDR3. The CDR3 bases are TGTGCCAGCTGGGGGGTAGGCTATGGCTACACCTTC. Protein: CASWGVGYGYTF.

This clone was seen more than once but under ten times. This chain connects TRBV27 to TRBJ2-3; 7 bases align to TRBD2. The CDR3 is 15 amino acids. CDR1 and CDR2 from the germline V gene are MNHEY and SMNVEV (reference sequence). Trimming removed 5 bases from V and 2 bases from J; junction bases left unmatched: 7. Here the CDR3 reads CASSKIAGLTDTQYF. The CDR3 region has the DNA TGTGCCAGCAGTAAGATAGCGGGCCTCACAGATACGCAGTATTTT.

The V call is TRBV28, the J call TRBJ1-2, with a possible D match to TRBD1 (6 bases). Trimming removed 8 bases from V and 7 bases from J, with 26 bases in between. From germline, CDR1 is MDHEN and CDR2 SYDVKM. The length of the CDR3 is 16 residues. The DNA for the CDR3 is TGTGCCAGCTTGGGGGGGGCAGAGCGACATTTTTCTGGCTACACCTTC. Translated, it gives CASLGGAERHFSGYTF.

V and J are TRBV20-1 and TRBJ1-1; possibly TRBD1 for D (6 bases). Trimming cost V 3 bases and J 4 bases, with 12 bases left between them. This CDR3 contains 13 residues. Germline CDR1 and CDR2: DFQATT and SNEGSKA (reference sequence). This CDR3 is CSASGQRGTEAFF. DNA of the CDR3: TGCAGTGCTAGTGGACAGCGAGGCACTGAAGCTTTCTTT.

This rearrangement joins TRBV5-6 to TRBJ2-6; D gene uncertain. The length of the CDR3 is 16 residues. The germline V gene has CDR1 SGHDT and CDR2 YYEEEE. Trimming cost V 4 bases and J 3 bases, with 14 bases left between them. The CDR3 loop is CASSELTLYGANVLTF. In nucleotides, the CDR3 is TGTGCCAGCAGCGAACTCACCCTTTATGGGGCCAACGTCCTGACTTTC.

This clone was recorded once. The chain joins TRBV6-2 or TRBV6-3 to TRBJ1-1; 11 bases map to TRBD1. J was trimmed by 0 bases and V by 5 bases; bases with no gene match: 5. CDR3 size: 16 residues. The germline gives CDR1 MNHEY, CDR2 SVGEGT. CDR3 DNA sequence: TGTGCCAGCAGTCTTGGGACAGGGGGGATGAACACTGAAGCTTTCTTT. Residues: CASSLGTGGMNTEAFF.

V is TRBV27 and J is TRBJ2-1, with TRBD2 matching 14 bases. The CDR3 runs 18 residues. CDR1 and CDR2 from the germline V gene are MNHEY and SMNVEV (reference sequence). The V and J ends lost 8 bases and 7 bases, in that order; junction bases with no gene match: 16. CDR3 nucleotide sequence: TGTGCCAGCGTTCGTCTAGGACTAGCGGGGGGCGGAGAAAATGAGCAGTTCTTC. Amino acid sequence: CASVRLGLAGGGENEQFF.

This chain joins TRBV7-9 and TRBJ1-4; no definite D call. Germline CDR1 is SEHNR and CDR2 is FQNEAQ (reference sequence). This CDR3 spans 14 amino acids. V was pared by 2 bases and J by 7 bases, with 11 bases between. The CDR3 protein is CASSLFGQLEKLFF. The DNA of the CDR3 is TGTGCCAGCAGCTTATTTGGGCAGCTTGAAAAACTGTTTTTT.